Below are 19 T cell receptor beta chains sequenced from a single sample in a study of T cell changes during pregnancy in multiple sclerosis. Libraries were prepared by immunoSEQ multiplex PCR; TCRdb keeps only in-frame clonotypes and omits some of them. Among about 44,000 clones listed, over 85% were seen once. The sequences come from CD4+ T cells from peripheral blood mononuclear cells, collected in the first trimester of pregnancy. All receptors derive from a female donor with multiple sclerosis, enrolled in a pregnancy study.

J is TRBJ2-7 and V is TRBV10-3; 7 bases match TRBD1. V dropped 5 bases and J dropped 4; count of bases not matched to a gene: 5. Looked up from germline, CDR1 is ENHRY and CDR2 is SYGVKD. The CDR3 loop spans 13 amino acids. The DNA for the CDR3 is TGTGCCATCAGTATAGGGACAGAGTACGAGCAGTACTTC. Its protein is CAISIGTEYEQYF.

V is TRBV30 and J is TRBJ2-7; D uncertain. From germline, CDR1 is GTSNPN and CDR2 SVGIG (reference sequence). Deletions cut 7 bases from V and 0 bases from J, with 7 bases between. CDR3 size: 11 residues. DNA of the CDR3: TGTGCCTTTCGCGCCTCCTACGAGCAGTACTTC. It specifies CAFRASYEQYF. Using reference TRBV30 and TRBJ2-7 for the parts outside the CDR3, the full variable domain is SQTIHQWPATLVQPVGSPLSLECTVEGTSNPNLYWYRQAAGRGLQLLFYSVGIGQISSEVPQNLSASRPQDRQFILSSKKLLLSDSGFYLCAFRASYEQYFGPGTRLTVT.

The chain uses TRBV6-5 and TRBJ1-5; D perhaps matches TRBD1 (5 bases). The CDR3 consists of 13 residues. Trimming removed 8 bases from V and 0 bases from J, with 8 bases in between. Germline lookup yields CDR1 MNHEY and CDR2 SVGAGI. CDR3 amino acids: CASRQNSNQPQHF. DNA of the CDR3: TGTGCCAGCCGACAGAATAGCAATCAGCCCCAGCATTTT.

The rearrangement uses TRBV15 and TRBJ1-1; 8 nucleotides agree with TRBD1. The CDR3 is 14 amino acids. Losses at the gene ends were 5 bases for V and 7 bases for J; bases not matched to a gene: 9. Germline CDR1 and CDR2: LNHNV and YYDKDF (reference sequence). CDR3 region: CATSDRGSFSEAFF. CDR3 nucleotides: TGTGCCACCAGCGACAGGGGCTCTTTTAGTGAAGCTTTCTTT.

The genes are TRBV7-8 and TRBJ1-2, with D maybe TRBD1 (5 bases). The CDR3 extends over 13 amino acids. Per the germline V gene, CDR1 is SGHVS and CDR2 is FQNEAQ. Trimming cost V 4 bases and J 4 bases, with 10 bases left between them. The CDR3 DNA follows: TGTGCCAGCAGCTCACGACAGCTCTATGGCTACACCTTC. Translation gives CASSSRQLYGYTF.

The rearrangement links TRBV6-1 to TRBJ2-2, with D possibly TRBD1 on 6 matching bases. Germline-derived CDR1 and CDR2 are MNHNS and SASEGT. Trimming took off 7 bases at V and 5 bases at J, with 14 bases between the two ends. The CDR3 contains 14 residues. CDR3 coding DNA: TGTGCCAGCACCCCAGGGGTTGGAACCGGGGAGCTGTTTTTT. Encoded protein: CASTPGVGTGELFF.

The CDR3 bases are TGTGCCAGCAGTTCGACAGGGGATTCACCCCTCCACTTT. It yields the protein CASSSTGDSPLHF. The chain links TRBV6-4 to TRBJ1-6; TRBD1 matches at 8 bases. Losses at the gene ends were 5 bases for V and 8 bases for J; bases not matched to a gene: 2. The V gene's germline CDR1 is MRHNA and CDR2 SNTAGT. The CDR3 length is 13 residues.

The chain combines TRBV2 with TRBJ2-1, with TRBD1 identical over 8 bases. The CDR3 runs to 19 residues. CDR1 and CDR2 (germline): SNHLY, FYNNEI. The V gene end was trimmed by 2 bases and the J gene end by 0 bases; junction bases not matched to a gene: 12. As DNA, the CDR3 is TGTGCCAGCAGTGAACCGGAAGACGGACAGGGAAGCTCCTACAATGAGCAGTTCTTC. Amino acid sequence: CASSEPEDGQGSSYNEQFF.

The CDR3 region has the DNA TGTGCCAGCAGCTGGAGCGGGGGGCAGACCTACGAGCAGTACTTC. Translated, it gives CASSWSGGQTYEQYF. The chain carries TRBV7-9 and TRBJ2-7; 9 bases match TRBD2. The CDR3 consists of 15 residues. Germline V lookup: CDR1 SEHNR, CDR2 FQNEAQ (reference sequence). Trimming cost V 4 bases and J 2 bases; bases outside gene matches: 6.

Notes on this clone: The junction and the germline gene differ at one end; a read error may be behind it. This chain connects TRBV7-7 to TRBJ1-2, with D maybe TRBD1 (6 bases). Germline CDR1 SSHAT, CDR2 FNYEAQ (reference sequence). The CDR3 length is 17 residues. The chain's CDR3 is CASSPLARQDYSYGYTF. The CDR3 nucleotides are TGTGCTAGCAGCCCCCTGGCTAGACAGGATTACTCCTATGGCTACACCTTC. The variable domain in full, completed from reference TRBV7-7 and TRBJ1-2, reads GAGVSQSPRYKVTKRGQDVTLRCDPISSHATLYWYQQALGQGPEFLTYFNYEAQPDKSGLPSDRFSAERPEGSISTLTIQRTEQRDSAMYRCASSPLARQDYSYGYTFGSGTRLTVV.

The rearrangement uses TRBV19 and TRBJ1-5; D gene ambiguous. This CDR3 comprises 13 residues. Trimming stripped 9 bases from V and 5 bases from J, with 14 bases between. CDR1 LNHDA and CDR2 SQIVND come from the germline V gene (reference sequence). CDR3 DNA sequence: TGTGCCAGCTACCCCGGGTCTTATCAGCCCCAGCATTTT. Translating gives CASYPGSYQPQHF.

The sample holds one count of this clone. This sequence joins TRBV2 and TRBJ2-5; 8 bases agree with TRBD1. Germline V gene sequence: CDR1 SNHLY, CDR2 FYNNEI. Trimming at V came to 3 bases and at J to 1 base, leaving 4 bases not matched to a gene. This CDR3 contains 15 residues. The CDR3 protein is CASSDQTGVQETQYF. The DNA of the CDR3 is TGTGCCAGCAGTGACCAGACAGGGGTCCAAGAGACCCAGTACTTC. The entire variable domain, with the rest obtained from reference TRBV2 and TRBJ2-5, is as follows: EPEVTQTPSHQVTQMGQEVILRCVPISNHLYFYWYRQILGQKVEFLVSFYNNEISEKSEIFDDQFSVERPDGSNFTLKIRSTKLEDSAMYFCASSDQTGVQETQYFGPGTRLLVL.

This clone has a single count. DNA of the CDR3: TGCGCCAGCAGCTCAGGAGCGGGGGGGAGTTTAGATACGCAGTATTTT. It translates to CASSSGAGGSLDTQYF. V and J are TRBV5-1 and TRBJ2-3, with TRBD2 identical over 10 bases. Germline V gene sequence: CDR1 SGHRS, CDR2 YFSETQ. V dropped 3 bases and J dropped 5; count of bases not matched to a gene: 9. CDR3 length equals 16 residues.

The genes are TRBV5-4 and TRBJ2-7; 15 bases fit TRBD2. V lost 5 bases to trimming and J lost 5 bases; unmatched junction nucleotides: 8. Germline values: CDR1 SGHNT, CDR2 YYREEE (reference sequence). This CDR3 region has 16 residues. The CDR3 sequence is CASSLGTSGGINEQYF. The DNA of the CDR3 is TGTGCCAGCAGTCTCGGGACTAGCGGGGGGATCAACGAGCAGTACTTC.

The chain has TRBV9 and TRBJ2-1, with TRBD2 matching 11 bases. The CDR3 is 17 amino acids. The trim removed 0 bases at V and 10 bases at J, leaving 12 bases unmatched. Germline V lookup: CDR1 SGDLS, CDR2 YYNGEE. The CDR3, as DNA: TGTGCCAGCAGCGTAGTACGGGGTCTAGCGGGGGGAGGGGAGCAGTTCTTC. Translated: CASSVVRGLAGGGEQFF.

The CDR3 protein is CASSLGRGRSYNEQFF. CDR3 coding DNA: TGTGCCAGCAGCTTAGGGCGGGGAAGGAGCTACAATGAGCAGTTCTTC. V gene TRBV11-1 combines with J gene TRBJ2-1, with D tentatively TRBD2 (6 bases). Trimming stripped 1 base from V and 3 bases from J, with 13 bases between. This CDR3 region has 16 residues. Germline V gene lookup returns CDR1 SGHAT and CDR2 FQDESV (reference sequence).

The chain employs TRBV7-9 and TRBJ1-2; D might be TRBD1 (6 bases). This CDR3 region has 15 residues. Germline V gene sequence: CDR1 SEHNR, CDR2 FQNEAQ (reference sequence). V lost 2 bases and J lost 5, with 15 bases in between. The CDR3 sequence is CASSLLSRTEYGYTF. For the CDR3, the DNA is TGTGCCAGCAGCTTACTTTCTAGGACAGAGTATGGCTACACCTTC.

The rearrangement links TRBV12-5 to TRBJ1-3; D call uncertain. Trimming took 2 bases from V and 9 from J, leaving 20 bases between them. Germline CDR1 reads LGHNT; CDR2 reads FRNRAP. There are 16 residues in the CDR3. CDR3 region: CASGLSNEGIRGTIYF. The CDR3 DNA reads TGTGCTAGTGGTTTGTCCAACGAAGGTATTCGGGGCACCATATATTTT.

V is TRBV15 and J is TRBJ1-2; no definite D call. The V end was cut by 0 bases, the J end by 5 bases, with 19 bases between. The CDR3 has 17 residues. CDR1 and CDR2 from the germline V gene are LNHNV and YYDKDF (reference sequence). The CDR3 region is CATSRDKVPSEGYGYTF. CDR3 nucleotide sequence: TGTGCCACCAGCAGAGATAAGGTCCCTTCGGAGGGTTATGGCTACACCTTC.